What follows are 30 T cell receptor beta chains derived from one specimen sequenced in a study of T cell responses to AZD1222 COVID-19 vaccine. Data came from immunoSEQ multiplex PCR; TCRdb stores just in-frame clones and leaves some out. The repertoire holds 180,000 or so clones, with 88% as singletons. Sequenced here: peripheral blood, sampled 28 days after the second AZD1222 dose. All receptors come from an adult who received the AZD1222 COVID-19 vaccine.

The chain employs TRBV12-3 or TRBV12-4 and TRBJ2-7; D is ambiguous. V was pared by 3 bases and J by 6 bases, with 9 bases between. This CDR3 contains 12 residues. The CDR3 here is CASSFSRVEQYF. CDR3 DNA sequence: TGTGCCAGCAGTTTTAGTAGGGTCGAGCAGTACTTC.

The chain has TRBV18 and TRBJ1-1; D remains ambiguous. Trimming took off 3 bases at V and 3 bases at J, with 11 bases between the two ends. This CDR3 has 14 amino acids. In germline, CDR1 is KGHSH, CDR2 LQKENI. This CDR3 reads CASSPPFGDTEAFF. In DNA, the CDR3 is TGTGCCAGCTCACCCCCGTTTGGGGACACTGAAGCTTTCTTT.

The chain couples TRBV7-8 to TRBJ2-1, with D hard to call. Trimming left V 4 bases short and J 0 bases short, with 4 bases between. Germline lookup yields CDR1 SGHVS and CDR2 FQNEAQ. The CDR3 extends over 13 amino acids. CDR3: CASSWSSYNEQFF. The CDR3 DNA is TGTGCCAGCAGCTGGAGCTCCTACAATGAGCAGTTCTTC.

The rearrangement joins TRBV18 to TRBJ1-1, with TRBD1 matching over 8 bases. CDR3 length: 16 residues. Germline-derived CDR1 and CDR2 are KGHSH and LQKENI. V gave up 5 bases and J gave up 1 base; unmatched junction bases: 9. CDR3 nucleotide sequence: TGTGCCAGCTCAACCAAGCAGGGGGCGGCGAACACTGAAGCTTTCTTT. As protein: CASSTKQGAANTEAFF.

The chain links TRBV7-9 to TRBJ1-1, with TRBD1 as a possible D gene (5 bases). The germline V and J ends were trimmed by 3 bases and 5 bases, with 13 bases remaining between them. Germline values: CDR1 SEHNR, CDR2 FQNEAQ (reference sequence). CDR3 length equals 14 residues. Here the CDR3 reads CASSFAGLGTEAFF. The CDR3 region has the DNA TGTGCCAGCAGCTTTGCAGGGTTGGGTACTGAAGCTTTCTTT. Supplemented by reference TRBV7-9 and TRBJ1-1, the full variable domain reads DTGVSQNPRHKITKRGQNVTFRCDPISEHNRLYWYRQTLGQGPEFLTYFQNEAQLEKSRLLSDRFSAERPKGSFSTLEIQRTEQGDSAMYLCASSFAGLGTEAFFGQGTRLTVV.

The chain recombines TRBV7-2 with TRBJ2-7; D is possibly TRBD2 (5 bases). The V gene lost 5 bases and the J gene lost 0 bases, with 17 bases spanning the gap. The CDR3 sequence is 16 residues long. The V gene's germline CDR1 is SGHTA and CDR2 FQGNSA. Here the CDR3 DNA reads TGTGCCAGCAGCCTCTTTGGTAGCGCAAGCTCCTACGAGCAGTACTTC. Its protein product is CASSLFGSASSYEQYF. The variable domain in full, with the rest retrieved from reference TRBV7-2 and TRBJ2-7, is GAGVSQSPSNKVTEKGKDVELRCDPISGHTALYWYRQSLGQGLEFLIYFQGNSAPDKSGLPSDRFSAERTGGSVSTLTIQRTQQEDSAVYLCASSLFGSASSYEQYFGPGTRLTVT.

The V call is TRBV18, the J call TRBJ1-5; D gene uncertain. CDR3 length equals 15 residues. Germline V gives CDR1 KGHSH, CDR2 LQKENI. Trimming shortened V by 2 bases and J by 1 base, and 9 bases separated the two germline ends. In DNA form, the CDR3 reads TGTGCCAGCTCACCAAGGACGGGGAGCAATCAGCCCCAGCATTTT. Residues: CASSPRTGSNQPQHF.

The gene calls are TRBV28 and TRBJ2-7; D unclear. Germline V gives CDR1 MDHEN, CDR2 SYDVKM. CDR3 length: 12 amino acids. V lost 10 bases, J lost 2 bases, and 12 bases lay in between. In DNA form, the CDR3 reads TGTGCCACTCTGGACGTAACCTACGAGCAGTACTTC. This translates into CATLDVTYEQYF.

The rearrangement joins TRBV6-2 or TRBV6-3 to TRBJ1-5; D call uncertain. V was pared by 6 bases and J by 5 bases, with 14 bases between. Per the germline V gene, CDR1 is MNHEY and CDR2 is SVGEGT. The CDR3 contains 14 residues. The CDR3 nucleotides read TGTGCCAGCAGCGGTGACTTGGGGTATCAGCCCCAGCATTTT. Protein product: CASSGDLGYQPQHF.

The chain joins TRBV6-5 to TRBJ2-7; perhaps TRBD1 as D (5 bases). CDR1 is MNHEY and CDR2 is SVGAGI in the germline V gene. Trimming pared 2 bases from V and 3 bases from J, leaving 8 bases between. The CDR3 length is 13 residues. CDR3 in DNA: TGTGCCAGCAGTTACACAGGCAACTACGAGCAGTACTTC. Its protein product is CASSYTGNYEQYF.

The V gene is TRBV18, the J gene TRBJ1-2, with D possibly being TRBD1 (6 bases). V was clipped by 3 bases and J by 4 bases, with 15 bases between them. Germline loops: CDR1 KGHSH, CDR2 LQKENI. The CDR3 is 15 residues long. CDR3 DNA sequence: TGTGCCAGCTCACCGACGACAGGATGGATCTATGGCTACACCTTC. Its protein product is CASSPTTGWIYGYTF. Filled out from reference TRBV18 and TRBJ1-2, the complete variable domain reads NAGVMQNPRHLVRRRGQEARLRCSPMKGHSHVYWYRQLPEEGLKFMVYLQKENIIDESGMPKERFSAEFPKEGPSILRIQQVVRGDSAAYFCASSPTTGWIYGYTFGSGTRLTVV.

The V gene is TRBV11-2, the J gene TRBJ2-7, with D perhaps TRBD1 (6 bases). CDR3 length equals 14 residues. CDR1 SGHAT and CDR2 FQNNGV come from the germline V gene. The V end lost 0 bases, the J end lost 2 bases, and 8 bases lay between the germline ends. As DNA, the CDR3 is TGTGCCAGCAGCTTAGACAGGGGCCCCTACGAGCAGTACTTC. Translation gives CASSLDRGPYEQYF.

The rearrangement links TRBV4-3 to TRBJ2-1; 9 positions match TRBD1. The CDR3 has 17 amino acids. V shed 0 bases and J 7 bases; nucleotides not matched to a gene: 10. Per germline, CDR1 LGHNA and CDR2 YSLEER. CDR3 residues: CASSQEPPGTGLNEQFF. The CDR3 DNA reads as TGCGCCAGCAGCCAAGAGCCCCCAGGGACAGGGTTGAATGAGCAGTTCTTC.

V usage is TRBV25-1 and J usage is TRBJ1-4; 9 bases align to TRBD1. V was clipped by 5 bases and J by 8 bases; unmatched bases: 6. Per germline, CDR1 MGHDK and CDR2 SYGVNS. The CDR3 contains 14 residues. The DNA for the CDR3 is TGTGCCAGCAGTTCGGGACAGGGTAACGAAAAACTGTTTTTT. The encoded protein is CASSSGQGNEKLFF.

Regarding this clone: The germline gene is not matched at one end of the junction; a read error may be the cause. The rearrangement uses TRBV2 and TRBJ1-3, with D perhaps matching TRBD1 (5 bases). Germline CDR1 and CDR2: SNHLY and FYNNEI. The CDR3 contains 13 residues. Here the CDR3 reads CASSEGHSPAIYF. For the CDR3, the DNA is TGTGCCAGCAGCGAAGGACATTCCCCCGCCATATATTTT.

V is TRBV10-3 and J is TRBJ1-4; TRBD1 might be the D (6 bases). This CDR3 is 16 amino acids long. V was cut by 6 bases and J by 0 bases, with 14 bases left in between. Germline V gives CDR1 ENHRY, CDR2 SYGVKD. The CDR3 region is CAISRASGATNEKLFF. For the CDR3, the DNA is TGTGCCATCAGCAGAGCCTCAGGGGCAACTAATGAAAAACTGTTTTTT.

The CDR3 reads CASSPGTNNEQFF. For the CDR3, the DNA is TGTGCCAGCAGCCCTGGGACCAACAATGAGCAGTTCTTC. This chain joins TRBV7-3 and TRBJ2-1; TRBD1 or TRBD2 may be the D gene (5 bases each). V was shortened by 5 bases and J by 5 bases, with 10 bases between the two germline ends. Germline V CDR1 and CDR2: SGHTA, FQGTGA. The CDR3 is 13 amino acids.

The genes are TRBV5-1 and TRBJ2-1; 10 bases are a match to TRBD2. Germline V gene data show CDR1 as SGHRS and CDR2 as YFSETQ. The CDR3 runs 16 residues. V trimming: 0 bases; J trimming: 8 bases; junction bases outside the gene matches: 8. In DNA form, the CDR3 reads TGCGCCAGCAGCTTGGCCGTGGGAGCGGGAGGGCATGAGCAGTTCTTC. Translation gives CASSLAVGAGGHEQFF.

The table lists this clone with a count of one. V usage is TRBV28 and J usage is TRBJ2-3; 7 nucleotides agree with TRBD2. V lost 6 bases to trimming and J lost 6 bases; unmatched junction nucleotides: 9. The CDR3 runs to 14 residues. Germline V gene data show CDR1 as MDHEN and CDR2 as SYDVKM. In DNA, the CDR3 is TGTGCCAGCAGAGACCCTAGCGGAACGGATACGCAGTATTTT. Protein sequence: CASRDPSGTDTQYF.

As DNA, the CDR3 is TGTGCCAGCGGACAGGGCTACGAGCAGTACTTC. Its translation is CASGQGYEQYF. The chain couples TRBV3-1 (or the pseudogene TRBV3-2) to TRBJ2-7; 8 bases align to TRBD1. CDR3 length: 11 residues. The germline gives CDR1 LGHDT, CDR2 YNNKEL (reference sequence). J lost 3 bases, V lost 8 bases, and 0 bases had no gene match.

V usage is TRBV6-4 and J usage is TRBJ2-2; TRBD2 matches 8 bases. Trimming at V came to 0 bases and at J to 5 bases, leaving 2 bases not matched to a gene. The germline CDR1 and CDR2 sequences are MRHNA and SNTAGT. The CDR3 loop spans 15 amino acids. The CDR3 loop is CASSDSAGGTGELFF. DNA of the CDR3: TGTGCCAGCAGTGACTCGGCGGGAGGAACCGGGGAGCTGTTTTTT.

As DNA, the CDR3 is TGTGCCAGCAGCCAAGATTGGCGGGGGGGATACGAGCAGTACTTC. This encodes CASSQDWRGGYEQYF. The chain recombines TRBV3-1 (or the pseudogene TRBV3-2) with TRBJ2-7; 9 positions agree with TRBD2. Germline lookup yields CDR1 LGHDT and CDR2 YNNKEL (reference sequence). The V segment lost 0 bases and the J segment 4 bases; nucleotides outside the gene matches: 4. The CDR3 loop spans 15 amino acids.

V and J are TRBV6-2 or TRBV6-3 and TRBJ2-7; 9 bases line up with TRBD2. The CDR3 extends over 16 amino acids. Germline CDR1 reads MNHEY; CDR2 reads SVGEGT. The V and J ends lost 6 bases and 1 base, in that order; junction bases with no gene match: 10. The CDR3 spells CASSRNSGSASYEQYF. In DNA form, the CDR3 reads TGTGCCAGCAGCCGGAATAGCGGGAGCGCTTCCTACGAGCAGTACTTC.

V usage is TRBV9 and J usage is TRBJ2-1; no clear D gene. Germline V gene sequence: CDR1 SGDLS, CDR2 YYNGEE. Trimming pared 0 bases from V and 7 bases from J, leaving 11 bases between. This CDR3 comprises 14 residues. CDR3 nucleotide sequence: TGTGCCAGCAGCGTAGGCGAGGTACGAAATGAGCAGTTCTTC. It codes for CASSVGEVRNEQFF.

The chain recombines TRBV7-6 with TRBJ2-1, with D possibly being TRBD1 or TRBD2 (5 bases each). The germline V gene has CDR1 SGHVS and CDR2 FNYEAQ. The CDR3 consists of 16 residues. Between the trimmed V and J ends, which lost 5 bases and 8 bases, there was a span of 22 bases. The DNA for the CDR3 is TGTGCCAGCAGCATACGTGGGGGAGCCCCTTCGGATGAGCAGTTCTTC. Residues: CASSIRGGAPSDEQFF. The full variable domain, its missing parts supplied by reference TRBV7-6 and TRBJ2-1, is GAGVSQSPRYKVTKRGQDVALRCDPISGHVSLYWYRQALGQGPEFLTYFNYEAQQDKSGLPNDRFSAERPEGSISTLTIQRTEQRDSAMYRCASSIRGGAPSDEQFFGPGTRLTVL.

This chain uses TRBV19 with TRBJ2-2, with TRBD1 as a possible D gene (6 bases). V lost 9 bases and J 2 bases, leaving 13 bases between the germline ends. The CDR3 spans 14 residues. Germline CDR1 is LNHDA and CDR2 is SQIVND (reference sequence). CDR3 sequence reads: CASKTGPNTGELFF. The DNA for the CDR3 is TGTGCCAGCAAGACAGGTCCAAACACCGGGGAGCTGTTTTTT.

The chain is built from TRBV6-2 or TRBV6-3 and TRBJ1-5; 7 bases are a match to TRBD1. Germline CDR1 MNHEY, CDR2 SVGEGT. This CDR3 has 15 amino acids. The V segment lost 2 bases and the J segment 6 bases; nucleotides outside the gene matches: 7. CDR3 residues: CASSYTTGRSQPQHF. The CDR3 region has the DNA TGTGCCAGCAGTTACACGACAGGGAGGAGTCAGCCCCAGCATTTT.

This chain joins TRBV30 and TRBJ1-2, with TRBD1 identical over 8 bases. CDR1 is GTSNPN, CDR2 SVGIG, per germline (reference sequence). J lost 8 bases, V lost 2 bases, and 7 bases had no gene match. This CDR3 contains 13 residues. CDR3 sequence (DNA): TGTGCCTGGAGTTCTCAGGGGGCTGAAGGCTACACCTTC. Encoded protein: CAWSSQGAEGYTF.

The chain uses TRBV2 and TRBJ1-4; 12 nucleotides line up with TRBD1. The CDR3 length is 16 residues. V shed 7 bases, J shed 8 bases, and the junction held 11 bases outside the gene matches. Germline CDR1 reads SNHLY; CDR2 reads FYNNEI. The CDR3: CASKGTGGPRAEKLFF. Written as DNA, the CDR3 is TGTGCCAGCAAGGGGACAGGGGGCCCCCGAGCCGAAAAACTGTTTTTT.

The V call is TRBV18, the J call TRBJ1-5; D call uncertain. The CDR3 is 14 residues long. CDR1 is KGHSH and CDR2 is LQKENI in the germline V gene. V shed 1 base and J shed 2 bases, with 6 bases lying between them. In DNA, the CDR3 is TGTGCCAGCTCACCACGGGAGGGCAATCAGCCCCAGCATTTT. Translating gives CASSPREGNQPQHF. Filled out from reference TRBV18 and TRBJ1-5, the complete variable domain reads NAGVMQNPRHLVRRRGQEARLRCSPMKGHSHVYWYRQLPEEGLKFMVYLQKENIIDESGMPKERFSAEFPKEGPSILRIQQVVRGDSAAYFCASSPREGNQPQHFGDGTRLSIL.